Presented here are 29 T cell receptor beta chains from one specimen sequenced in a study of beta chain features in type 1 diabetes. General study findings and limits: In every one of the four CD4+ subsets, TCRB CDR3s were moderately but significantly shorter in Type 1 diabetes patients.

Isolated RNA was reverse transcribed in full, so expressed TCRB transcripts were sequenced. Produced via immunoSEQ multiplex PCR; TCRdb's table is partial and in-frame only. The table includes a few hundred thousand clones, approximately 10% detected once. Their cognate antigens are unknown. Sequences were obtained from naive CD4+ T cells from blood. These receptors were obtained from a man aged 25 to 40 with type 1 diabetes.

This clone occurred a few times. The V call is TRBV6-6, the J call TRBJ1-4, with D hard to call. Germline-derived CDR1 and CDR2 are MNHNY and SVGAGI (reference sequence). The CDR3 is 14 residues long. V lost 5 bases and J lost 4, with 11 bases in between. For the CDR3, the DNA is TGTGCCAGCAGTCCATACGGAGTTAATGAAAAACTGTTTTTT. The encoded protein is CASSPYGVNEKLFF.

The chain joins TRBV18 to TRBJ2-4; D is unclear. With 3 bases removed from V and 5 bases from J, the gap between germline ends came to 5 bases. This CDR3 has 12 residues. Germline values: CDR1 KGHSH, CDR2 LQKENI. The CDR3 region has the DNA TGTGCCAGCTCACCGGGCCAAAACATTCAGTACTTC. Its protein is CASSPGQNIQYF.

This chain links TRBV10-3 with TRBJ1-6, with D possibly TRBD1 on 6 matching bases. Trimming stripped 4 bases from V and 8 bases from J, with 12 bases between. The CDR3 runs 14 residues. CDR1 and CDR2 (germline): ENHRY, SYGVKD. In DNA form, the CDR3 reads TGTGCCATCAGTGCTCAGGGGCCGGATTCACCCCTCCACTTT. This codes for CAISAQGPDSPLHF.

The chain carries TRBV10-3 and TRBJ2-6, with unresolved D. This CDR3 is 13 amino acids long. The germline V gene has CDR1 ENHRY and CDR2 SYGVKD. The germline V and J ends were trimmed by 2 bases and 10 bases, with 9 bases remaining between them. CDR3 sequence reads: CAISEPLENVLTF. DNA of the CDR3: TGTGCCATCAGTGAGCCCTTAGAGAACGTCCTGACTTTC.

V usage is TRBV7-3 and J usage is TRBJ2-1, with TRBD2 matching over 9 bases. V lost 10 bases to trimming and J lost 3 bases; unmatched junction nucleotides: 7. The germline V gene has CDR1 SGHTA and CDR2 FQGTGA. The length of the CDR3 is 14 residues. The CDR3 DNA is TGTGCCAATGGGCGGGGGGGAATCTACAATGAGCAGTTCTTC. Translated, it gives CANGRGGIYNEQFF.

The V gene is TRBV2, the J gene TRBJ2-4; 9 positions agree with TRBD2. Germline lookup yields CDR1 SNHLY and CDR2 FYNNEI. The V and J ends lost 6 bases and 8 bases, in that order; junction bases with no gene match: 5. The CDR3 is 13 residues long. CDR3 protein: CASSGPSGDIQYF. As DNA, the CDR3 is TGTGCCAGCAGCGGACCTAGCGGGGACATTCAGTACTTC.

This clone was picked up a small number of times. This chain uses TRBV5-1 with TRBJ2-1; D ambiguous. CDR3 length: 15 residues. Germline V gene data show CDR1 as SGHRS and CDR2 as YFSETQ. V lost 0 bases, J lost 0 bases, and 7 bases lay in between. Written as DNA, the CDR3 is TGCGCCAGCAGCTTGGGTCCCAACTCCTACAATGAGCAGTTCTTC. Translating it yields CASSLGPNSYNEQFF.

The chain joins TRBV6-5 to TRBJ2-5; no clear D. The germline CDR1 and CDR2 sequences are MNHEY and SVGAGI. Deletions cut 7 bases from V and 7 bases from J, with 10 bases between. The CDR3 covers 11 residues. CDR3 residues: CASNSGGTQYF. In nucleotides, the CDR3 is TGTGCCAGCAACTCGGGTGGGACCCAGTACTTC.

This clone was found a few times. The chain recombines TRBV5-1 with TRBJ2-1, with D tentatively TRBD1 (5 bases). CDR1 SGHRS and CDR2 YFSETQ come from the germline V gene. Trimming removed 5 bases at V and 0 bases at J, with 15 bases between. The CDR3 consists of 16 residues. The CDR3 is CASRDNLFSSYNEQFF. The CDR3 DNA reads as TGCGCCAGCAGGGACAACTTGTTCAGCTCCTACAATGAGCAGTTCTTC.

This chain links TRBV4-3 with TRBJ1-5; 10 positions agree with TRBD1. Germline V gives CDR1 LGHNA, CDR2 YSLEER. J gave up 6 bases and V 6 bases, and 8 bases lay outside the gene matches. The CDR3 spans 15 residues. The DNA for the CDR3 is TGCGCCAGCAGTGCCGGGACAGGGGTCGGTCAGCCCCAGCATTTT. Translation gives CASSAGTGVGQPQHF.

This clone was counted a few times. This chain uses TRBV2 with TRBJ1-5, with TRBD1 matching 8 bases. Germline CDR1 reads SNHLY; CDR2 reads FYNNEI. This CDR3 has 14 amino acids. Trimming at V came to 7 bases and at J to 6 bases, leaving 8 bases not matched to a gene. The DNA for the CDR3 is TGTGCCAGCACTACGCAGGGGGCGGGTCAGCCCCAGCATTTT. Translated: CASTTQGAGQPQHF.

The gene calls are TRBV5-1 and TRBJ1-2, with 8 bases lining up with TRBD1. The CDR3 loop spans 15 amino acids. After removal of 6 bases from V and 3 bases from J, the junction contained 10 bases not matched to a gene. Germline V lookup: CDR1 SGHRS, CDR2 YFSETQ. CDR3 region: CASKYHPTGDYGYTF. The CDR3 DNA reads as TGCGCCAGCAAATACCACCCGACAGGGGACTATGGCTACACCTTC. Using reference TRBV5-1 and TRBJ1-2 for the parts outside the CDR3, the full variable domain is KAGVTQTPRYLIKTRGQQVTLSCSPISGHRSVSWYQQTPGQGLQFLFEYFSETQRNKGNFPGRFSGRQFSNSRSEMNVSTLELGDSALYLCASKYHPTGDYGYTFGSGTRLTVV.

J is TRBJ2-5 and V is TRBV4-1; D perhaps matches TRBD1 (6 bases). Per germline, CDR1 MGHRA and CDR2 YSYEKL. There are 17 residues in the CDR3. Trimming shortened V by 4 bases and J by 5 bases, and 23 bases separated the two germline ends. The CDR3 coding sequence is TGCGCCAGCAGCCCAAGAGGCTGGACAGATAAAGTGGAGACCCAGTACTTC. Protein product: CASSPRGWTDKVETQYF.

The chain links TRBV7-9 to TRBJ2-2, with TRBD2 matching 7 bases. J gave up 3 bases and V 8 bases, and 12 bases lay outside the gene matches. Germline assignment: CDR1 SEHNR and CDR2 FQNEAQ (reference sequence). The CDR3 sequence is 16 residues long. The CDR3: CASRREGREDTGELFF. The DNA for the CDR3 is TGTGCCAGCCGCCGAGAAGGCCGGGAGGACACCGGGGAGCTGTTTTTT.

This clone was detected a few times. V and J are TRBV11-2 and TRBJ2-2; perhaps TRBD2 as D (6 bases). The V gene lost 6 bases and the J gene lost 1 base, with 9 bases spanning the gap. This CDR3 is 14 amino acids long. In germline, CDR1 is SGHAT, CDR2 FQNNGV. DNA for the CDR3: TGTGCCAGCAGACCCGGGGGGAACACCGGGGAGCTGTTTTTT. Residues: CASRPGGNTGELFF.

This clone has only a few counts. The gene calls are TRBV6-5 and TRBJ2-7; a possible D gene is TRBD2 (5 bases). Trimming removed 5 bases from V and 5 bases from J, with 13 bases in between. This CDR3 contains 13 residues. Germline V CDR1 and CDR2: MNHEY, SVGAGI. The DNA for the CDR3 is TGTGCCAGCAGTCCGCCCGCGGAGGACGAGCAGTACTTC. This sequence encodes CASSPPAEDEQYF.

This clone was found a few times. This chain connects TRBV7-9 to TRBJ2-1; a possible D gene is TRBD1 (5 bases). The CDR3 is 14 residues long. The V gene lost 3 bases and the J gene lost 0 bases, with 6 bases spanning the gap. Germline V gene data show CDR1 as SEHNR and CDR2 as FQNEAQ (reference sequence). The CDR3 protein is CASSFTGSYNEQFF. The CDR3 DNA reads as TGTGCCAGCAGCTTCACAGGCTCCTACAATGAGCAGTTCTTC. Together with reference TRBV7-9 and TRBJ2-1, the CDR3 gives the full variable domain: DTGVSQNPRHKITKRGQNVTFRCDPISEHNRLYWYRQTLGQGPEFLTYFQNEAQLEKSRLLSDRFSAERPKGSFSTLEIQRTEQGDSAMYLCASSFTGSYNEQFFGPGTRLTVL.

This clone has only a few counts. This sequence joins TRBV5-1 and TRBJ2-7, with D unresolved. V lost 0 bases and J lost 3, with 4 bases in between. Germline values: CDR1 SGHRS, CDR2 YFSETQ. The CDR3 is 12 amino acids. The CDR3 nucleotides read TGCGCCAGCAGCTTGGAGCACTACGAGCAGTACTTC. Translation gives CASSLEHYEQYF. The full variable domain, in which reference TRBV5-1 and TRBJ2-7 provide the parts outside the CDR3, is KAGVTQTPRYLIKTRGQQVTLSCSPISGHRSVSWYQQTPGQGLQFLFEYFSETQRNKGNFPGRFSGRQFSNSRSEMNVSTLELGDSALYLCASSLEHYEQYFGPGTRLTVT.

This clone was picked up a small number of times. This rearrangement joins TRBV4-3 to TRBJ1-2; 8 bases match TRBD1. CDR1 LGHNA and CDR2 YSLEER come from the germline V gene. V dropped 1 base and J dropped 4; count of bases not matched to a gene: 5. The CDR3 consists of 15 residues. The CDR3, as DNA: TGCGCCAGCAGCCAAGGACACAGGGGGGCCTATGGCTACACCTTC. Translation: CASSQGHRGAYGYTF.

This clone has more than one count but fewer than ten. This chain uses TRBV30 with TRBJ2-5; D is possibly TRBD1 (6 bases). From germline, CDR1 is GTSNPN and CDR2 SVGIG (reference sequence). The CDR3 spans 11 residues. Trimming removed 2 bases from V and 7 bases from J, with 8 bases in between. The CDR3 protein is CAWSQGRTQYF. The DNA of the CDR3 is TGTGCCTGGAGTCAGGGGAGGACCCAGTACTTC.

This clone came up a few times. The gene calls are TRBV19 and TRBJ2-7; D perhaps matches TRBD2 (5 bases). The V end lost 2 bases, the J end lost 7 bases, and 12 bases lay between the germline ends. Looked up from germline, CDR1 is LNHDA and CDR2 is SQIVND (reference sequence). CDR3 length equals 13 residues. CDR3 DNA: TGTGCCAGTAGTATATCAACCAGGAGGGAGCAGTACTTC. Residues: CASSISTRREQYF. The full variable domain, its missing parts supplied by reference TRBV19 and TRBJ2-7, is DGGITQSPKYLFRKEGQNVTLSCEQNLNHDAMYWYRQDPGQGLRLIYYSQIVNDFQKGDIAEGYSVSREKKESFPLTVTSAQKNPTAFYLCASSISTRREQYFGPGTRLTVT.

The J gene is TRBJ1-2, the V gene TRBV30, with 7 bases lining up with TRBD1. Looked up from germline, CDR1 is GTSNPN and CDR2 is SVGIG (reference sequence). The CDR3 totals 11 residues. V lost 4 bases and J lost 10; bases outside the gene matches: 6. CDR3 sequence: CAWTQGGDYTF. CDR3 nucleotide sequence: TGTGCCTGGACCCAGGGGGGAGACTACACCTTC.

This chain links TRBV6-6 with TRBJ1-4; unclear D gene. Germline CDR1 is MNHNY and CDR2 is SVGAGI (reference sequence). Trimming took 8 bases from V and 4 from J, leaving 11 bases between them. The CDR3 loop spans 13 amino acids. The CDR3 DNA sequence: TGTGCCAGCGGAGGCAGACTTAATGAAAAACTGTTTTTT. This encodes CASGGRLNEKLFF.

This clone was observed a few times. The gene calls are TRBV18 and TRBJ2-5; 8 positions agree with TRBD1. CDR1 is KGHSH, CDR2 LQKENI, per germline. The CDR3 totals 14 residues. Germline trimming cut 3 bases from V and 4 bases from J; bases unmatched to any gene: 4. This chain's CDR3 is CASSPGTGGETQYF. The CDR3 nucleotides read TGTGCCAGCTCACCGGGGACAGGAGGAGAGACCCAGTACTTC.

This clone has only a few counts. The chain uses TRBV9 and TRBJ2-3, with 7 bases aligning to TRBD2. The germline V gene encodes CDR1 SGDLS and CDR2 YYNGEE. V lost 1 base to trimming and J lost 5 bases; unmatched junction nucleotides: 10. CDR3 length: 16 amino acids. The chain's CDR3 is CASSVSGLAAVDTQYF. In nucleotides, the CDR3 is TGTGCCAGCAGCGTATCTGGTCTAGCGGCGGTAGATACGCAGTATTTT.

This clone has more than one count but fewer than ten. The chain joins TRBV11-2 to TRBJ2-7; 8 bases line up with TRBD1. The germline CDR1 and CDR2 sequences are SGHAT and FQNNGV. The CDR3 has 13 residues. V dropped 5 bases and J dropped 2; count of bases not matched to a gene: 2. CDR3 residues: CASSADRAYEQYF. The CDR3 DNA is TGTGCCAGCAGCGCGGACAGGGCCTACGAGCAGTACTTC.

This clone was observed a few times. The rearrangement uses TRBV4-1 and TRBJ2-1; TRBD2 agrees at 9 bases. CDR3 size: 16 residues. CDR1 MGHRA and CDR2 YSYEKL come from the germline V gene. Trimming took 0 bases from V and 7 from J; bases not matched to a gene: 7. The CDR3 DNA is TGCGCCAGCAGCCAAGAAGACCTAGCGGGGAGGAATGAGCAGTTCTTC. Translating it yields CASSQEDLAGRNEQFF.

This clone was recorded a few times. The CDR3 region is CASSLGPRGYF. As DNA, the CDR3 is TGTGCCAGCAGCTTAGGTCCCCGGGGGTATTTT. The chain employs TRBV7-9 and TRBJ2-3; possible D gene TRBD2, 5 bases. The length of the CDR3 is 11 residues. Germline values: CDR1 SEHNR, CDR2 FQNEAQ (reference sequence). V was shortened by 1 base and J by 14 bases, with 10 bases between the two germline ends.

This clone turned up a few times. This chain joins TRBV25-1 and TRBJ1-2, with D perhaps matching TRBD1 (6 bases). The CDR3 totals 14 residues. Germline lookup yields CDR1 MGHDK and CDR2 SYGVNS. V shed 7 bases and J shed 8 bases, with 20 bases lying between them. As DNA, the CDR3 is TGTGCCAGCACCTCTTTAGGGGGGGCGGAAGGCTACACCTTC. Its protein is CASTSLGGAEGYTF.